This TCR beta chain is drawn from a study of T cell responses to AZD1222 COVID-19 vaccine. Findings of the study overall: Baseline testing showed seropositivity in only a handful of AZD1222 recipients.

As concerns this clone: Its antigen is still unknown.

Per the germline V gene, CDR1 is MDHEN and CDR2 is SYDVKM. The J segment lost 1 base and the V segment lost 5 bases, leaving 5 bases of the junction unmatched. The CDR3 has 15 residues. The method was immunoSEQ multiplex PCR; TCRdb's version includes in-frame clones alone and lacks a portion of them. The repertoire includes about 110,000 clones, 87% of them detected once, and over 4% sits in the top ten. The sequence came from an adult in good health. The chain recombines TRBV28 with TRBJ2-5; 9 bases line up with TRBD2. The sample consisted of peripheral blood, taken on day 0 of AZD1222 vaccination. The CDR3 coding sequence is TGTGCCAGCAGTGAACCAGCGGGGGGCCAAGAGACCCAGTACTTC. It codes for CASSEPAGGQETQYF.